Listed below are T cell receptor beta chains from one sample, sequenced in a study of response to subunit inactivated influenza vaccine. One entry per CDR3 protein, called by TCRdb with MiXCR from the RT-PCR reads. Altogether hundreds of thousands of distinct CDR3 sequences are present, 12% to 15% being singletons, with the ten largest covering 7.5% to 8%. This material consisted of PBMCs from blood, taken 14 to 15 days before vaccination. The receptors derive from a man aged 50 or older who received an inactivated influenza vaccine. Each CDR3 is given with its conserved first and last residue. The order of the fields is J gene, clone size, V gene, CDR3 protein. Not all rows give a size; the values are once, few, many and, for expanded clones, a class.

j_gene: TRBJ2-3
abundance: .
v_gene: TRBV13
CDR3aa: CASSMGLAGVRTDTQYF

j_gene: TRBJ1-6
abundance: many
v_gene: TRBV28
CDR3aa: CASSQGSNSPLHF

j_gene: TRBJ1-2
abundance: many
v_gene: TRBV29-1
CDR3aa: CSVVDRGQYGYTF

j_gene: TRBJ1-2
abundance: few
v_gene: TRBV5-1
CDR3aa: CASSLVGTGPNYGYTF

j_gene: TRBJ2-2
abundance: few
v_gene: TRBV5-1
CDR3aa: CASSLAQGTPGELFF

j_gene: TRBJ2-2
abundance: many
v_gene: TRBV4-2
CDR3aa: CASSQTDRGQNTGELFF

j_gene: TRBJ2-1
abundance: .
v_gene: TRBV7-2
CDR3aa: CASTSRGTTYNEQFF

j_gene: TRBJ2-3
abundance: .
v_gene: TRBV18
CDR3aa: CASSHPYSDTQYF

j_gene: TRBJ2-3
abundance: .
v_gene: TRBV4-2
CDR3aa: CASSRGRGGPSTDTQYF

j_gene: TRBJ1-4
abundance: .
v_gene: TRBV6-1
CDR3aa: CASSRTAGGGEKLFF

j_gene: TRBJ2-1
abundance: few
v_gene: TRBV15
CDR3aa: CATSGAKSSYNEQFF

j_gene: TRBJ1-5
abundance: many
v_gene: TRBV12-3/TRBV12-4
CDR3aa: CASSLSDRKNQPQHF

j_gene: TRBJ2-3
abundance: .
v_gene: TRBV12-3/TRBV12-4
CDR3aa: CASSPGTGVRDTQYF

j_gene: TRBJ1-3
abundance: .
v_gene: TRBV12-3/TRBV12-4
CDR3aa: CASSKTGTTGNTIYF

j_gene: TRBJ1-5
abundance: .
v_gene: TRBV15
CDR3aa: CATARRGWNQPQHF

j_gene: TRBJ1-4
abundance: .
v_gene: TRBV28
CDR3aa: CASSPTGKANEKLFF

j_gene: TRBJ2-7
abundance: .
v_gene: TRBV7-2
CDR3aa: CASSLGRAGEQYF

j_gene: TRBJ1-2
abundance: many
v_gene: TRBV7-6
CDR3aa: CASSLGGRRSPNYGYTF

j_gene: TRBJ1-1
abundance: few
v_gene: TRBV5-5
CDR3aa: CASSFWEGLNTEAFF

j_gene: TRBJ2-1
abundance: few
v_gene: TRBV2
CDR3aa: CASSKKTQTSGTPRVTYNEQFF

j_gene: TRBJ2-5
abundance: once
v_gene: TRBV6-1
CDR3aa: CASSELGGAKETQYF

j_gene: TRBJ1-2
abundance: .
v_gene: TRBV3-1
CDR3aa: CASSHGGPLYF

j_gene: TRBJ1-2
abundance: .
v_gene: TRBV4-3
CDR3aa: CASSQAKGFTSNYGYTF

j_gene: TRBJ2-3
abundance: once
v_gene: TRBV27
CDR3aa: CASSLSPPTDTQYF

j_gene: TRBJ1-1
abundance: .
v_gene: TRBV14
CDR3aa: CASSQDRPGFSTEAFF

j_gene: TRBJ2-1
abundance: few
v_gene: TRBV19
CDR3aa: CASSSGTQYNEQFF

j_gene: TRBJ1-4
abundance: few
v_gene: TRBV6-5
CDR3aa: CASSWTGREKLFF

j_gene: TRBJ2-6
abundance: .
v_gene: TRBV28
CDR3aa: CASSQISGANVLTF

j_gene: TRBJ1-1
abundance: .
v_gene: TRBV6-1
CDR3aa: CASSALGMGGDTEAFF

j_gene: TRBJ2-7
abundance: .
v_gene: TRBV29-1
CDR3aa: CSVVIDSYEQYF

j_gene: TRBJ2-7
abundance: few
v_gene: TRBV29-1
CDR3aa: CSVVEEKIANSYEQYF

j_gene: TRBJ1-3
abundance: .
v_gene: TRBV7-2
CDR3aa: CASSPGVRTGTGNTIYF

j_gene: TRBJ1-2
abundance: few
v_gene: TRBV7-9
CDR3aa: CASSLVLVNYGYTF

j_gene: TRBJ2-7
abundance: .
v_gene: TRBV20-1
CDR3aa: CSARDDTTYEQYF

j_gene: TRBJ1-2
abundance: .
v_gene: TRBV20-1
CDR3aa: CSAWGNYGYTF

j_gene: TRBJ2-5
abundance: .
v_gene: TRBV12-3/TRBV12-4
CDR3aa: CASSFKAGETQYF

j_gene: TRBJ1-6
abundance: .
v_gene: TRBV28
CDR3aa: CATRQGLYNSPLHF

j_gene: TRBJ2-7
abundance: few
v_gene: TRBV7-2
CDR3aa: CASSWTSGRIAYEQYF

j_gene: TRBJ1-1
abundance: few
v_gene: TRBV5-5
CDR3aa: CASSLWRGTEAFF

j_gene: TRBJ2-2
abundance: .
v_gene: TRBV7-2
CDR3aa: CASSRGGLVATGELFF